Below are 21 T cell receptor beta chains sequenced from a single sample in a study of cytomegalovirus exposure and HLA in healthy donors. The study ran its PCR with 60 Vbeta and 13 Jbeta primers. Here immunoSEQ multiplex PCR was the method, and the copy in TCRdb shows in-frame clones only, minus some. This table has about 160,000 clones, approximately 80% appearing once. Material: PBMCs. These receptors all stem from a man aged 25 to 40 in good health and CMV-seropositive.

This clone has more than one count but fewer than ten. V and J are TRBV5-5 and TRBJ1-1; TRBD1 might be the D (5 bases). V was cut by 1 base and J by 8 bases, with 6 bases left in between. Germline CDR1 and CDR2: SGHKS and YYEKEE (reference sequence). This CDR3 has 11 amino acids. The CDR3 region is CASSLPGEAFF. CDR3 DNA sequence: TGTGCCAGCAGCTTGCCAGGGGAAGCTTTCTTT.

The chain carries TRBV10-3 and TRBJ2-7, with D perhaps matching TRBD1 (6 bases). Germline-derived CDR1 and CDR2 are ENHRY and SYGVKD. The CDR3 sequence is 13 residues long. Deletions cut 4 bases from V and 5 bases from J, with 12 bases between. Here the CDR3 reads CAISGGGIHEQYF. The CDR3 DNA follows: TGTGCCATCAGTGGAGGGGGTATCCACGAGCAGTACTTC.

J is TRBJ1-6 and V is TRBV15; D unresolved. Germline V gene sequence: CDR1 LNHNV, CDR2 YYDKDF (reference sequence). The CDR3 is 16 residues long. Deletions cut 1 base from V and 0 bases from J, with 7 bases between. The CDR3 region has the DNA TGTGCCACCAGCAGAGTCCGGTCCTCCTATAATTCACCCCTCCACTTT. This sequence encodes CATSRVRSSYNSPLHF.

The chain uses TRBV2 and TRBJ1-2; 9 bases line up with TRBD1. Germline assignment: CDR1 SNHLY and CDR2 FYNNEI. This CDR3 is 14 amino acids long. Germline trimming cut 9 bases from V and 5 bases from J; bases unmatched to any gene: 10. CDR3 protein: CASRPGQGGYGYTF. CDR3 bases: TGTGCCAGTAGACCGGGACAGGGAGGGTATGGCTACACCTTC.

The chain has TRBV30 and TRBJ2-7; weak D call: TRBD2 (5 bases). The CDR3 contains 12 residues. Trimming left V 1 base short and J 5 bases short, with 9 bases between. In germline, CDR1 is GTSNPN, CDR2 SVGIG (reference sequence). This CDR3 reads CAWSGTGNEQYF. The CDR3 region has the DNA TGTGCCTGGAGTGGGACGGGAAACGAGCAGTACTTC.

This chain links TRBV6-5 with TRBJ1-6, with 9 bases that match TRBD1. CDR1 is MNHEY and CDR2 is SVGAGI in the germline V gene. There are 15 residues in the CDR3. V trimming: 4 bases; J trimming: 9 bases; junction bases outside the gene matches: 7. The CDR3 DNA follows: TGTGCCAGCAGTTTAGGACAGGGGCTCCGTTCACCCCTCCACTTT. It translates to CASSLGQGLRSPLHF.

The chain links TRBV7-9 to TRBJ2-5; 9 positions match TRBD2. V shed 1 base and J 5 bases; nucleotides not matched to a gene: 8. Germline loops: CDR1 SEHNR, CDR2 FQNEAQ (reference sequence). The CDR3 sequence is 16 residues long. The CDR3 loop reads CASSLVFGGGAETQYF. The CDR3, as DNA: TGTGCCAGCAGCTTAGTCTTCGGCGGGGGGGCGGAGACCCAGTACTTC. The variable domain in full, with the rest retrieved from reference TRBV7-9 and TRBJ2-5, is DTGVSQNPRHKITKRGQNVTFRCDPISEHNRLYWYRQTLGQGPEFLTYFQNEAQLEKSRLLSDRFSAERPKGSFSTLEIQRTEQGDSAMYLCASSLVFGGGAETQYFGPGTRLLVL.

Concerning this clone itself: One end of the junction is discordant with germline, which a read error may explain. In the same sample, other DNA sequences code for this CDR3. The CDR3 nucleotides read TGTGCCAGTAGTGAATTAGGACAGACCGGGGAGCTGTTTTTT. Residues: CASSELGQTGELFF. The chain has TRBV25-1 and TRBJ2-2; TRBD1 might be the D (6 bases). Germline assignment: CDR1 MGHDK and CDR2 SYGVNS. The CDR3 loop spans 14 amino acids.

V usage is TRBV6-1 and J usage is TRBJ1-1; possibly TRBD1 for D (5 bases). Per germline, CDR1 MNHNS and CDR2 SASEGT. CDR3 length equals 12 residues. Trimming shortened V by 3 bases and J by 11 bases, and 13 bases separated the two germline ends. As DNA, the CDR3 is TGTGCCAGCAGTGAGGCAGGGATTGCGGCTTTCTTT. It codes for CASSEAGIAAFF.

This rearrangement joins TRBV5-1 to TRBJ2-2; D may be TRBD2 (6 bases). CDR1 SGHRS and CDR2 YFSETQ come from the germline V gene. This CDR3 has 17 residues. V shed 4 bases and J shed 5 bases, with 21 bases lying between them. This CDR3 is CASSRTRTSGGTGELFF. The CDR3 coding sequence is TGCGCCAGCAGCAGAACACGGACATCCGGAGGGACCGGGGAGCTGTTTTTT.

This clone turned up a few times. J is TRBJ2-3 and V is TRBV9; TRBD2 matches at 9 bases. The J segment lost 2 bases and the V segment lost 1 base, leaving 11 bases of the junction unmatched. CDR1 is SGDLS and CDR2 is YYNGEE in the germline V gene. The CDR3 loop spans 18 amino acids. This CDR3 reads CASSVTRGGYDITDTQYF. For the CDR3, the DNA is TGTGCCAGCAGCGTAACGCGGGGGGGTTACGACATCACAGATACGCAGTATTTT. Full variable domain (outside the CDR3, taken from reference TRBV9 and TRBJ2-3): DSGVTQTPKHLITATGQRVTLRCSPRSGDLSVYWYQQSLDQGLQFLIQYYNGEERAKGNILERFSAQQFPDLHSELNLSSLELGDSALYFCASSVTRGGYDITDTQYFGPGTRLTVL.

The chain couples TRBV2 to TRBJ1-1; D not resolved. Germline values: CDR1 SNHLY, CDR2 FYNNEI. This CDR3 is built from 13 residues. Trimming took 4 bases from V and 4 from J, leaving 10 bases between them. In DNA, the CDR3 is TGTGCCAGCAGTGTGGCGGAGGGCACTGAAGCTTTCTTT. This codes for CASSVAEGTEAFF.

In this sample, this clone turned up a few times. The J gene is TRBJ2-7, the V gene TRBV7-9; TRBD1 might be the D (5 bases). The CDR3 spans 15 residues. Germline CDR1 is SEHNR and CDR2 is FQNEAQ (reference sequence). Between the trimmed V and J ends, which lost 2 bases and 0 bases, there was a span of 11 bases. The CDR3 nucleotides read TGTGCCAGCAGCTTAATTATGACAGACTCCTACGAGCAGTACTTC. Translated: CASSLIMTDSYEQYF.

The rearrangement links TRBV2 to TRBJ2-7; TRBD1 matches at 10 bases. CDR1 is SNHLY, CDR2 FYNNEI, per germline. CDR3 length equals 13 residues. The V segment lost 9 bases and the J segment 0 bases; nucleotides outside the gene matches: 2. The CDR3 region has the DNA TGTGCCAGGGGACAGGGGATCTCCTACGAGCAGTACTTC. Its protein product is CARGQGISYEQYF.

This sequence joins TRBV6-5 and TRBJ1-6; D is uncertain. The V end lost 0 bases, the J end lost 16 bases, and 19 bases lay between the germline ends. The CDR3 loop spans 15 amino acids. Germline-derived CDR1 and CDR2 are MNHEY and SVGAGI. The DNA of the CDR3 is TGTGCCAGCAGTTACTCTCGCAGGCCACCGTGGTGGCTCCACTTT. It translates to CASSYSRRPPWWLHF.

The chain couples TRBV5-6 to TRBJ1-5; 9 bases fit TRBD1. J gave up 0 bases and V 3 bases, and 4 bases lay outside the gene matches. This CDR3 is built from 16 residues. Germline V gene data show CDR1 as SGHDT and CDR2 as YYEEEE. In DNA form, the CDR3 reads TGTGCCAGCAGCTGGACAGGGGACCATAGCAATCAGCCCCAGCATTTT. It yields the protein CASSWTGDHSNQPQHF.

V usage is TRBV6-5 and J usage is TRBJ2-5; possibly TRBD2 for D (6 bases). Trimming removed 2 bases from V and 3 bases from J, with 13 bases in between. The length of the CDR3 is 15 residues. Germline-derived CDR1 and CDR2 are MNHEY and SVGAGI. The CDR3 sequence: CASSYGGSGEETQYF. CDR3 DNA sequence: TGTGCCAGCAGTTACGGGGGGAGCGGTGAAGAGACCCAGTACTTC.

This clone was recorded once. The CDR3 DNA sequence: TGTGCCAGCAGCCAAGTTAATAGAGGGACCCAGTACTTC. It encodes CASSQVNRGTQYF. This rearrangement joins TRBV14 to TRBJ2-5, with D uncertain. V lost 1 base to trimming and J lost 7 bases, with 10 bases between them. Germline assignment: CDR1 SGHDN and CDR2 FVKESK. CDR3 length equals 13 residues. Complete variable domain (other parts from reference TRBV14 and TRBJ2-5): EAGVTQFPSHSVIEKGQTVTLRCDPISGHDNLYWYRRVMGKEIKFLLHFVKESKQDESGMPNNRFLAERTGGTYSTLKVQPAELEDSGVYFCASSQVNRGTQYFGPGTRLLVL.

The rearrangement links TRBV2 to TRBJ2-7; 7 bases map to TRBD1. Per the germline V gene, CDR1 is SNHLY and CDR2 is FYNNEI. V trimming: 1 base; J trimming: 2 bases; junction bases outside the gene matches: 5. The CDR3 is 15 residues long. The CDR3 DNA reads TGTGCCAGCAGTGAAGGTGACAGGGACCCCTACGAGCAGTACTTC. Translation: CASSEGDRDPYEQYF.

The chain joins TRBV7-9 to TRBJ2-7; tentatively, D is TRBD2 (6 bases). Trimming took 5 bases from V and 4 from J, leaving 15 bases between them. The CDR3 extends over 14 amino acids. CDR1 and CDR2 from the germline V gene are SEHNR and FQNEAQ (reference sequence). The CDR3 sequence is CASSPPGEAYEQYF. In DNA, the CDR3 is TGTGCCAGCAGCCCCCCCGGGGAGGCTTACGAGCAGTACTTC.

The chain recombines TRBV28 with TRBJ2-7; D perhaps matches TRBD1 (6 bases). V shed 4 bases and J shed 2 bases, with 15 bases lying between them. The germline V gene has CDR1 MDHEN and CDR2 SYDVKM. This CDR3 comprises 15 residues. CDR3 DNA: TGTGCCAGCAGTTCACACTATCAGGGGACCTACGAGCAGTACTTC. It codes for CASSSHYQGTYEQYF.